These 9 T cell receptor beta chains were all obtained from the same sample, sequenced in a study of tumor and adjacent non-tumor tissue in lung cancer. No cell sorting was done before RNA was extracted from the tissue. A modified ARM-PCR protocol with three rounds of nested PCR amplified TCRbeta. TCRdb re-analysed the multiplex PCR reads in MiXCR, keeping a single row per CDR3 protein. The profile shows about 120,000 distinct CDR3 sequences, around 82% of them singletons. Sequenced material: lung tumor tissue. The receptors were gathered from a man aged 65 to 79 with non-small cell lung cancer.

On this clonotype itself: Because it lacks the conserved phenylalanine or tryptophan at the end, this CDR3 is likely a read error. The gene calls are TRBV11-1 and TRBJ2-7; D ambiguous. The CDR3 has 15 amino acids. Germline assignment: CDR1 SGHAT and CDR2 FQDESV (reference sequence). The CDR3 protein is CASSLEASTSYDQYL. CDR3 DNA sequence: TGTGCCAGCAGCTTAGAGGCTTCCACCTCCTACGACCAGTACCTC.

Turning to this clonotype: A junction boundary mismatches the germline segment, possibly from a read error. The rearrangement uses TRBV11-3 and TRBJ2-5, with a weak D call TRBD2 (5 bases). The germline V gene encodes CDR1 SGHNT and CDR2 YENEEA. The CDR3 runs to 14 residues. The CDR3 coding sequence is TGTACCAGCAGCTTAGTAGCGACATCGGAGACCGAGTACTTC. Translated: CTSSLVATSETEYF.

Comments on this clonotype: The CDR3 ends on some other residue instead of the conserved phenylalanine or tryptophan, so this is likely a read error. This chain joins TRBV5-4 and TRBJ1-6; possible D gene TRBD1, 5 bases. Germline CDR1 and CDR2: SGHNT and YYREEE (reference sequence). The CDR3 covers 14 residues. The CDR3 region has the DNA TGTGCCAGCAGAACCCGGGGCAGAACTTCACACCTCCACTAT. Residues: CASRTRGRTSHLHY.

As to this clonotype: Mismatch with germline at one junction end may stem from a read error. The V and J genes are TRBV14 and TRBJ2-3; D call uncertain. This CDR3 region has 11 residues. Germline loops: CDR1 SGHDN, CDR2 FVKESK. The CDR3 DNA reads TGCGCCAGCAGCCAACGTACCACGCCGTATTTT. Residues: CASSQRTTPYF.

This clonotype was detected only a few times. One junction end disagrees with the germline gene, perhaps due to a read error. The chain couples TRBV12-3 or TRBV12-4 to TRBJ2-1; D is unresolved. This CDR3 has 17 residues. CDR3 region: CASSLGRPVTYHNEQFF. The DNA for the CDR3 is TGTGCCAGTAGTTTAGGACGGCCGGTTACTTACCACAATGAGCAGTTCTTC.

V is TRBV5-6 and J is TRBJ2-7, with 7 bases identical to TRBD2. The J call may be mistaken, given a closer DNA end match to TRBJ2-1. This CDR3 is built from 14 residues. Germline CDR1 is SGHDT and CDR2 is YYEEEE. The CDR3 region has the DNA TGTGCCAGCAGTAAGCGGGGAGGGTTCGATGGGCAGTTCTTC. It specifies CASSKRGGFDGQFF.

The chain combines TRBV12-3 or TRBV12-4 with TRBJ2-7; D is uncertain. V was shortened by 9 bases and J by 3 bases, with 12 bases between the two germline ends. The CDR3 contains 12 residues. CDR3 protein: CARGFSLYEQYF. The CDR3 nucleotides read TGTGCCAGAGGTTTCTCACTCTACGAGCAGTACTTC.

Turning to this clonotype: The junction departs from the called germline gene at one end, perhaps through a read error. The V gene is TRBV11-2, the J gene TRBJ2-3; the match to TRBD1 covers 7 bases. This CDR3 comprises 14 residues. Per the germline V gene, CDR1 is SGHAT and CDR2 is FQNNGV. CDR3: CASSSQGFSDTRYF. The CDR3 nucleotides read TGCGCCAGCAGCTCACAGGGGTTCTCAGATACACGGTATTTT. The complete variable domain, with remaining parts taken from reference TRBV11-2 and TRBJ2-3, reads EAGVAQSPRYKIIEKRQSVAFWCNPISGHATLYWYQQILGQGPKLLIQFQNNGVVDDSQLPKDRFSAERLKGVDSTLKIQPAKLEDSAVYLCASSSQGFSDTRYFGPGTRLTVL.

Concerning this clonotype: The conserved phenylalanine or tryptophan is not found at the CDR3 terminus, so this likely reflects a read error. This chain's CDR3 is CASSGKGIGTTVAFY. CDR3 bases: TGTGCCAGCAGCGGGAAGGGGATTGGTACCACCGTAGCTTTCTAT. The rearrangement uses TRBV28 and TRBJ1-1, with D possibly matching TRBD1 (5 bases). Trimming cost V 6 bases and J 10 bases, with 24 bases left between them. The CDR3 has 15 residues. The V gene's germline CDR1 is MDHEN and CDR2 SYDVKM.